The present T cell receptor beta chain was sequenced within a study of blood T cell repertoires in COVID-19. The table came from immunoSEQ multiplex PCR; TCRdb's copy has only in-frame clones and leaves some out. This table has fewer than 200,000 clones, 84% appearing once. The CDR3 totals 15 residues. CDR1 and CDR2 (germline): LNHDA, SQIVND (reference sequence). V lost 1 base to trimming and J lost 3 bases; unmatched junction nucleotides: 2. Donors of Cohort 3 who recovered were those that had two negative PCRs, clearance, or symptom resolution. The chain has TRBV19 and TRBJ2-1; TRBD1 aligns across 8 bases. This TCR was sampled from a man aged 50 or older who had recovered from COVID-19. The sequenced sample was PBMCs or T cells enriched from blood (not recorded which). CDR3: CASSIAGTGYNEQFF. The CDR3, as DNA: TGTGCCAGTAGTATAGCCGGGACAGGCTACAATGAGCAGTTCTTC.